This T cell receptor (beta chain) was profiled in a study of T cells after yellow fever vaccination. Findings of the study overall: Peak timing came faster in the weaker secondary response, day 5 versus 15. A small proportion of clonotypes was detected in both the CD4 and CD8 compartments. Post-booster repertoires contained most primary-vaccination clones again (almost 97% CD4, about 90% CD8).

Worth noting for this clonotype: Its target is not known.

The V end lost 3 bases, the J end lost 5 bases, and 6 bases lay between the germline ends. The CDR3 sequence is 12 residues long. Germline CDR1 is KGHSH and CDR2 is LQKENI. In making TCR cDNA, 5'RACE template switching added a universal primer site and UMIs to it. Each CDR3 protein gets one entry after TCRdb re-called the 5' RACE reads with MiXCR. The sample holds roughly 330,000 distinct CDR3 sequences, approximately 3.9% seen once. The clonotype comes from a man between 18 and 35 years old who received the YFV17D yellow fever vaccine. The chain is built from TRBV18 and TRBJ2-3; no firm D call. The specimen was PBMCs, collected 5 days after the yellow fever booster vaccination. The CDR3: CASSPFGDTQYF. The CDR3, as DNA: TGTGCCAGCTCACCCTTCGGAGATACGCAGTATTTT. The entire variable domain, with the rest obtained from reference TRBV18 and TRBJ2-3, is as follows: NAGVMQNPRHLVRRRGQEARLRCSPMKGHSHVYWYRQLPEEGLKFMVYLQKENIIDESGMPKERFSAEFPKEGPSILRIQQVVRGDSAAYFCASSPFGDTQYFGPGTRLTVL.